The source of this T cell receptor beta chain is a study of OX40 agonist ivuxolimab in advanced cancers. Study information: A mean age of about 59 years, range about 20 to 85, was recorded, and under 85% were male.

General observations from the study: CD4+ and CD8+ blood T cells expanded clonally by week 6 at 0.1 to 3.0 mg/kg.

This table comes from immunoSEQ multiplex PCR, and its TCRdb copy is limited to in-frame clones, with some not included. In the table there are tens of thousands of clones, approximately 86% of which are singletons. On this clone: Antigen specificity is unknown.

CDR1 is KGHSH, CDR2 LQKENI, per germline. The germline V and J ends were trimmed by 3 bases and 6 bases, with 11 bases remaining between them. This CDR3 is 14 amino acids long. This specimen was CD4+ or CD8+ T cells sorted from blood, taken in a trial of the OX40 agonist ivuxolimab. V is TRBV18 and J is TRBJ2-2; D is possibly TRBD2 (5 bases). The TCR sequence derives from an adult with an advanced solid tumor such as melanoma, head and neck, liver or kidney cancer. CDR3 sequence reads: CASSPRAVAGELFF. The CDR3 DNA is TGTGCCAGCTCACCGAGGGCGGTCGCCGGGGAGCTGTTTTTT. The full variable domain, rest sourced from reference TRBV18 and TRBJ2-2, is NAGVMQNPRHLVRRRGQEARLRCSPMKGHSHVYWYRQLPEEGLKFMVYLQKENIIDESGMPKERFSAEFPKEGPSILRIQQVVRGDSAAYFCASSPRAVAGELFFGEGSRLTVL.